This TCR beta chain was observed in a study of PD-1 blockade in classical Hodgkin lymphoma. A note on this clone: Its specificity is not known.

The V end lost 6 bases, the J end lost 7 bases, and 7 bases lay between the germline ends. The CDR3 is 11 amino acids. The germline CDR1 and CDR2 sequences are MDHEN and SYDVKM. Sequencing was performed with immunoSEQ multiplex PCR; in TCRdb, only in-frame clones are kept and a portion is missing. This sample has tens of thousands of clones, with about nine tenths found just once. Study results and limitations: A significant rise in TCR diversity was seen by C4D1 for CD4+ cells but not for CD8+ cells.

Every patient experienced relapse after autologous stem cell transplantation, and brentuximab vedotin exposure varied. Best responses were complete response, partial response or progressive disease. The genes are TRBV28 and TRBJ2-1; no clear D gene. This receptor was obtained from a human donor with classical Hodgkin lymphoma. This material consisted of peripheral blood mononuclear cells (PBMCs), taken at baseline. The CDR3 coding sequence is TGTGCCAGCAGCCTTAGAAATGAGCAGTTCTTC. This codes for CASSLRNEQFF. The entire variable domain, with the rest obtained from reference TRBV28 and TRBJ2-1, is as follows: DVKVTQSSRYLVKRTGEKVFLECVQDMDHENMFWYRQDPGLGLRLIYFSYDVKMKEKGDIPEGYSVSREKKERFSLILESASTNQTSMYLCASSLRNEQFFGPGTRLTVL.